This T cell receptor (beta chain) was recovered during a study of Graves' ophthalmopathy and Graves' hyperthyroidism. This clonotype was picked up many times. V lost 5 bases to trimming and J lost 9 bases, with 7 bases between them. The CDR3 totals 11 residues. Amplification of the TCR beta CDR3 regions used RNA transcripts (as template). A first-round RT-PCR used HTBI primers, followed by a second-round multiplex PCR. TCRdb reprocessed the multiplex PCR reads with MiXCR, giving one entry per CDR3 protein. The data show 680,000 or so distinct CDR3 sequences, with approximately 21% seen just once and more than 5.5% held by the top ten. No progression to ophthalmopathy over 18 months defined stable hyperthyroidism. Exclusion criteria comprised other autoimmune diseases, uncontrolled infections, pregnancy or lactation in patients. Diagnosis was based on clinical symptoms, serum thyroxine, TRAb, thyroid ultrasound and orbital computed tomography.

The J gene is TRBJ2-2, the V gene TRBV12-3 or TRBV12-4; D ambiguous. The sample taken for sequencing was peripheral blood. The sequence was obtained from a woman aged 18-29 years with stable Graves' hyperthyroidism. Some clones in this sample may be carry-over from other donors' samples. The CDR3 spells CASSQTWELFF. As DNA, the CDR3 is TGTGCCAGCAGTCAGACTTGGGAGCTGTTTTTT.